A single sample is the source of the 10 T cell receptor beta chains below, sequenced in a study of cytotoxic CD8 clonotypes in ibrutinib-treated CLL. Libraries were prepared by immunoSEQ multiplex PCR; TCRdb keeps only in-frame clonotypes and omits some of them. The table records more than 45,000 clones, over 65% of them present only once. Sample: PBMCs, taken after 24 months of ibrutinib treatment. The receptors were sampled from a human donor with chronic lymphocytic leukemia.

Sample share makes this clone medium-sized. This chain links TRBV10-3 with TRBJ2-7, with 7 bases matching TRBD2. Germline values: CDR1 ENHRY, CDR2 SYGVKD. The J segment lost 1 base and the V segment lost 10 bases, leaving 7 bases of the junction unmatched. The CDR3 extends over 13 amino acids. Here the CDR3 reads CASLGGLSYEQYF. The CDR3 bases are TGTGCCAGCCTGGGGGGACTATCCTACGAGCAGTACTTC.

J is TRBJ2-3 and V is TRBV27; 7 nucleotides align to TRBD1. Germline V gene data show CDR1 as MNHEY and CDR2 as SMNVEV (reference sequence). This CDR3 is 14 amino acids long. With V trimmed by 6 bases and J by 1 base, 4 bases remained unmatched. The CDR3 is CASSQDRRTDTQYF. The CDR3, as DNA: TGTGCCAGCAGCCAGGACAGGCGCACAGATACGCAGTATTTT.

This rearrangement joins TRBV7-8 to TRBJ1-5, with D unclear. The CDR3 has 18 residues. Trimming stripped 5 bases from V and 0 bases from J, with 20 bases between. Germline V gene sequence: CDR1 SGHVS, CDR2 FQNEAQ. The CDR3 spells CASSLRGQDPYSNQPQHF. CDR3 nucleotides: TGTGCCAGCAGCCTAAGAGGGCAGGACCCCTATAGCAATCAGCCCCAGCATTTT.

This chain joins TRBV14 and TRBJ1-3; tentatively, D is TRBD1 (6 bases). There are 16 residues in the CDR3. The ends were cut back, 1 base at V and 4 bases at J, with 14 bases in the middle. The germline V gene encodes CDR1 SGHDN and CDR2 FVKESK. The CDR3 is CASSQAGGGLGNTIYF. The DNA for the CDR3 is TGTGCCAGCAGCCAAGCCGGAGGGGGGCTCGGAAACACCATATATTTT.

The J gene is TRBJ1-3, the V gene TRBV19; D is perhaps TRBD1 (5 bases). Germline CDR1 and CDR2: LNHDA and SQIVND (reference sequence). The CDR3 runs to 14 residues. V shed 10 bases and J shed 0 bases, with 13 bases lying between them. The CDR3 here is CATRDQGSGNTIYF. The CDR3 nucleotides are TGTGCCACTAGGGACCAAGGCTCTGGAAACACCATATATTTT. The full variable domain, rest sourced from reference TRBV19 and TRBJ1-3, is DGGITQSPKYLFRKEGQNVTLSCEQNLNHDAMYWYRQDPGQGLRLIYYSQIVNDFQKGDIAEGYSVSREKKESFPLTVTSAQKNPTAFYLCATRDQGSGNTIYFGEGSWLTVV.

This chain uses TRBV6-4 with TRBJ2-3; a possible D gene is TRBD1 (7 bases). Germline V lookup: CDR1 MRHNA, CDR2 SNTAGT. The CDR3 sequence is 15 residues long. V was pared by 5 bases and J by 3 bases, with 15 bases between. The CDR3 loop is CASSSLAGGTDTQYF. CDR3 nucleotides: TGTGCCAGCAGTTCACTAGCAGGGGGGACAGATACGCAGTATTTT.

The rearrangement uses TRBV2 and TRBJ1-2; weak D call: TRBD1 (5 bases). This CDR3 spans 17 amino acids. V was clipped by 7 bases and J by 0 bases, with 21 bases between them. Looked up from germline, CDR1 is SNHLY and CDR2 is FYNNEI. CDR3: CASTSEGTKLANYGYTF. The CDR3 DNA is TGTGCCAGCACTTCGGAGGGGACGAAGTTAGCTAACTATGGCTACACCTTC.

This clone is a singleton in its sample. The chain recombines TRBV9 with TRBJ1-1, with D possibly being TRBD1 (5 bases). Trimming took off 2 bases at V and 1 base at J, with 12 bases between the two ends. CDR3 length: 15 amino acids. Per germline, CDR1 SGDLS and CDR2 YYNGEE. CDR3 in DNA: TGTGCCAGCAGCGTCGGTTCAACAGGGAACACTGAAGCTTTCTTT. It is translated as CASSVGSTGNTEAFF.

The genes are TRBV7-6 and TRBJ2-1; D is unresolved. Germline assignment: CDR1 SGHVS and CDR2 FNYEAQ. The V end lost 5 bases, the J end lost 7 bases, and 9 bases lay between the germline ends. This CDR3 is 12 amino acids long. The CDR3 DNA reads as TGTGCCAGCAGCCCGACTGTAAATGAGCAGTTCTTC. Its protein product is CASSPTVNEQFF.

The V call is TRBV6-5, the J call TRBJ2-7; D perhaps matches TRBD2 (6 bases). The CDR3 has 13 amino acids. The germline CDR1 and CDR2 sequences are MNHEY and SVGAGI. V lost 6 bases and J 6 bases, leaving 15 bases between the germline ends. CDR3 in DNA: TGTGCCAGCAGGAACAACGGCGGGGTCGAGCAGTACTTC. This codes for CASRNNGGVEQYF.